The 32 T cell receptor beta chains below all came from one sample that was sequenced in a study of tumor and adjacent non-tumor tissue in lung cancer. TCRbeta libraries were built with three rounds of nested PCR, modified from ARM-PCR. One entry per CDR3 protein results from TCRdb running MiXCR on the multiplex PCR reads. This table holds about 48,000 distinct CDR3 sequences, about two thirds found once. RNA was extracted from bulk tissue without any cell sorting. This non-tumor lung sample came from over 3 cm beyond the tumor edge. Sample: distant non-tumor lung tissue. The origin of the receptors is a woman in her 70s with non-small cell lung cancer.

This clonotype has a count of ten or more. The rearrangement uses TRBV7-9 and TRBJ2-6; no firm D call. Germline lookup yields CDR1 SEHNR and CDR2 FQNEAQ (reference sequence). Trimming took off 4 bases at V and 0 bases at J, with 4 bases between the two ends. The CDR3 length is 14 residues. CDR3 protein: CASSWSSGANVLTF. The CDR3 region has the DNA TGTGCCAGCAGCTGGAGCTCTGGGGCCAACGTCCTGACTTTC.

In its sample, this clonotype was seen many times. The chain carries TRBV30 and TRBJ2-3; D remains unclear. Trimming stripped 7 bases from V and 2 bases from J, with 13 bases between. This CDR3 has 13 residues. Germline CDR1 GTSNPN, CDR2 SVGIG (reference sequence). The CDR3 nucleotides are TGTGCCTCCAGTGATTCAACCACAGATACGCAGTATTTT. It translates to CASSDSTTDTQYF.

This clonotype was seen at least ten times. V is TRBV6-1 and J is TRBJ1-5; tentative D call: TRBD1 (5 bases). CDR1 is MNHNS, CDR2 SASEGT, per germline. V was trimmed by 10 bases and J by 0 bases, leaving 13 bases between them. CDR3 size: 14 residues. In nucleotides, the CDR3 is TGTGCCACTCAGGGAGGACCTAGCAATCAGCCCCAGCATTTT. Its translation: CATQGGPSNQPQHF.

Points on this clonotype: One end of the junction is discordant with germline, which a read error may explain. This sequence joins TRBV4-1 and TRBJ2-3, with D perhaps being TRBD1 or TRBD2 (5 bases each). CDR1 and CDR2 (germline): MGHRA, YSYEKL. The CDR3 runs 14 residues. In DNA form, the CDR3 reads TGCGCCACCAGCCAAGAGGGGAGAAGAGATACGGAGTATTTT. Translation: CATSQEGRRDTEYF.

For this clonotype: At one boundary the junction diverges from the germline segment, which might be a read error. The V call is TRBV5-6, the J call TRBJ1-1, with D unresolved. The CDR3 loop spans 13 amino acids. The germline gives CDR1 SGHDT, CDR2 YYEEEE. In DNA, the CDR3 is TGTGCCAGCAGCTTGGGTTTTTACACTGAAGTTTTCTTT. Protein sequence: CASSLGFYTEVFF.

V usage is TRBV20-1 and J usage is TRBJ1-1; 10 bases map to TRBD1. Germline values: CDR1 DFQATT, CDR2 SNEGSKA (reference sequence). The CDR3 length is 15 residues. In DNA form, the CDR3 reads TGCACTGCCGAACCGGGACAGGGGTGGAACACTGAAGCTTTCTTT. Its protein product is CTAEPGQGWNTEAFF.

The V and J genes are TRBV29-1 and TRBJ2-7; the D gene is possibly TRBD2 (6 bases). With 6 bases removed from V and 0 bases from J, the gap between germline ends came to 21 bases. The CDR3 has 16 residues. Germline CDR1 SQVTM, CDR2 ANQGSEA. The CDR3: CSVEFSGTVGSYEQYF. DNA of the CDR3: TGCAGCGTCGAATTCTCCGGGACTGTGGGCTCCTACGAGCAGTACTTC.

This clonotype was seen only a few times. A much larger clone differs from this one at a single base, so this may be a read error. The chain links TRBV10-3 to TRBJ2-5, with unresolved D. Germline values: CDR1 ENHRY, CDR2 SYGVKD. The CDR3 consists of 13 residues. CDR3: CAINTRPQGTQYF. The CDR3 DNA is TGTGCCATCAATACGCGCCCGCAAGGGACCCAGTACTTC.

This clonotype has more than one count but fewer than ten. V gene TRBV30 combines with J gene TRBJ1-3; TRBD1 agrees at 8 bases. The J segment lost 2 bases and the V segment lost 1 base, leaving 7 bases of the junction unmatched. Per germline, CDR1 GTSNPN and CDR2 SVGIG (reference sequence). The CDR3 has 16 amino acids. The CDR3 is CAWSGTGFSTGNTIYF. The CDR3 region has the DNA TGTGCCTGGAGTGGGACAGGGTTTTCTACTGGAAACACCATATATTTT.

Worth noting for this clonotype: The junction departs from germline at one end; a sequencing error may be responsible. The chain joins TRBV6-5 to TRBJ2-5, with D possibly TRBD1 on 5 matching bases. The CDR3 is 16 amino acids. Germline CDR1 reads MNHEY; CDR2 reads SVGAGI. CDR3 amino acids: CTSSYSYRSSRETQYF. The CDR3 coding sequence is TGTACCAGCAGTTACTCGTACAGGTCAAGCCGAGAGACCCAGTACTTC.

The chain joins TRBV14 to TRBJ1-2; a possible D gene is TRBD1 (5 bases). V dropped 10 bases and J dropped 8 bases, with 23 bases sitting between them. The CDR3 has 14 amino acids. CDR1 and CDR2 (germline): SGHDN, FVKESK. This CDR3 reads CAIYPMGLNKGYTF. The CDR3 coding sequence is TGTGCCATTTACCCCATGGGGCTTAACAAGGGCTACACCTTC. Variable domain in full (rest from reference TRBV14 and TRBJ1-2): EAGVTQFPSHSVIEKGQTVTLRCDPISGHDNLYWYRRVMGKEIKFLLHFVKESKQDESGMPNNRFLAERTGGTYSTLKVQPAELEDSGVYFCAIYPMGLNKGYTFGSGTRLTVV.

This clonotype was seen a single time. Given a much more abundant clone one base away, this may be a read error. It is likely a read error, because the conserved phenylalanine at the end of the CDR3 is missing. The rearrangement links TRBV20-1 to TRBJ1-2; D ambiguous. V shed 6 bases and J shed 5 bases, with 10 bases lying between them. In germline, CDR1 is DFQATT, CDR2 SNEGSKA (reference sequence). The CDR3 length is 11 residues. CDR3: CSAATEYGYTL. CDR3 nucleotide sequence: TGCAGTGCCGCGACTGAATATGGCTACACCTTG.

The V and J genes are TRBV28 and TRBJ2-7; D is uncertain. CDR3 length: 13 residues. The germline V gene has CDR1 MDHEN and CDR2 SYDVKM. Trimming took off 3 bases at V and 2 bases at J, with 8 bases between the two ends. CDR3 sequence: CASSFSTTYEQYF. The CDR3, as DNA: TGTGCCAGCAGTTTTAGTACAACCTACGAGCAGTACTTC.

As to this clonotype: A much larger clonotype is one base distant, so this may be a read error. V and J are TRBV20-1 and TRBJ1-5, with D perhaps TRBD1 (6 bases). Germline V gives CDR1 DFQATT, CDR2 SNEGSKA (reference sequence). The CDR3 loop spans 15 amino acids. CDR3 in DNA: TGCAGTACTAGCAGAGGGGGGAGTAGCAATCAGCCCCAGCATTTT. Encoded protein: CSTSRGGSSNQPQHF.

This clonotype was recorded many times. The rearrangement uses TRBV6-2 or TRBV6-3 and TRBJ2-7; D unclear. V shed 5 bases and J shed 1 base, with 9 bases lying between them. This CDR3 is built from 13 residues. Germline lookup yields CDR1 MNHEY and CDR2 SVGEGT. The chain's CDR3 is CASSPPGSYEQYF. The CDR3, as DNA: TGTGCCAGCAGTCCCCCAGGTTCCTACGAGCAGTACTTC.

A remark on this clonotype: A much larger clone lies one base from this, so it may be a read error. This chain joins TRBV25-1 and TRBJ2-1; 11 nucleotides align to TRBD1. The V gene end was trimmed by 4 bases and the J gene end by 2 bases; junction bases not matched to a gene: 1. This CDR3 is built from 15 residues. The germline V gene encodes CDR1 MGHDK and CDR2 SYGVNS. The CDR3 sequence is CASSAGQGAYNEQFF. The CDR3 region has the DNA TGTGCCAGCAGTGCGGGACAGGGGGCCTACAATGAGCAGTTCTTC.

About this clonotype: A much larger clonotype is one base distant, so this may be a read error. This rearrangement joins TRBV6-2 or TRBV6-3 to TRBJ1-1; D unclear. The CDR3 is 12 residues long. Per the germline V gene, CDR1 is MNHEY and CDR2 is SVGEGT. The CDR3 loop is CTSSPSNTEAFF. The CDR3, as DNA: TGTACCAGCAGTCCCTCAAACACTGAAGCTTTCTTT.

This clonotype was counted ten times or more. The V and J genes are TRBV12-3 or TRBV12-4 and TRBJ2-2; D call uncertain. The CDR3 covers 15 residues. V dropped 5 bases and J dropped 2 bases, with 12 bases sitting between them. Here the CDR3 reads CASSPDPFNTGELFF. The CDR3 DNA is TGTGCCAGCAGTCCGGACCCCTTCAACACCGGGGAGCTGTTTTTT.

A few counts support this clonotype. The CDR3 is CASRRDISGADALTF. The CDR3 DNA follows: TGTGCCAGCAGACGGGACATATCTGGGGCCGACGCCCTGACTTTC. This sequence joins TRBV6-5 and TRBJ2-6; D might be TRBD1 (6 bases). Trimming took 6 bases from V and 15 from J, leaving 24 bases between them. CDR1 MNHEY and CDR2 SVGAGI come from the germline V gene. The CDR3 extends over 15 amino acids.

Note on this clonotype: At one end the junction does not follow the germline gene, possibly because of a read error. The chain has TRBV5-5 and TRBJ2-5, with TRBD2 matching over 9 bases. Per germline, CDR1 SGHKS and CDR2 YYEKEE (reference sequence). The CDR3 is 16 amino acids. Written as DNA, the CDR3 is TGTACCAGCAGCTCCTCGGGACTAGCTGGCCAAGAGACCCAGTACTTC. It codes for CTSSSSGLAGQETQYF.

A remark on this clonotype: This sequence may be a read error, since a much larger clone differs from it by one base. This chain joins TRBV5-5 and TRBJ2-3, with 7 bases identical to TRBD2. In germline, CDR1 is SGHKS, CDR2 YYEKEE (reference sequence). The CDR3 spans 17 residues. Written as DNA, the CDR3 is TGTGTCAGCAGCTTGGAGCCTAGCGGTTCGAGAACAGATACGCAGTATTTT. This gives the protein CVSSLEPSGSRTDTQYF. Looking up the rest from reference TRBV5-5 and TRBJ2-3 gives the full variable domain: DAGVTQSPTHLIKTRGQQVTLRCSPISGHKSVSWYQQVLGQGPQFIFQYYEKEERGRGNFPDRFSARQFPNYSSELNVNALLLGDSALYLCVSSLEPSGSRTDTQYFGPGTRLTVL.

A remark on this clonotype: A junction end diverges from the germline sequence, so it may reflect a read error. This sequence joins TRBV28 and TRBJ2-7, with TRBD2 matching over 8 bases. The CDR3 has 14 residues. Germline CDR1 reads MDHEN; CDR2 reads SYDVKM. The CDR3 reads CASNRTSGTYEQYF. CDR3 DNA: TGTGCAAGCAATCGAACTAGCGGCACCTATGAGCAGTACTTC.

This chain joins TRBV6-5 and TRBJ1-1; 8 nucleotides align to TRBD1. CDR1 and CDR2 (germline): MNHEY, SVGAGI. The length of the CDR3 is 13 residues. CDR3 in amino acids: CDSSNQGATEAFF. The CDR3 DNA sequence: TGTGACAGTAGTAATCAGGGGGCCACTGAAGCTTTCTTT.

This clonotype was found many times. This sequence joins TRBV5-4 and TRBJ2-5, with D perhaps matching TRBD1 or TRBD2 (5 bases each). Germline-derived CDR1 and CDR2 are SGHNT and YYREEE (reference sequence). The CDR3 totals 14 residues. V lost 4 bases and J lost 3, with 13 bases in between. This CDR3 is CASSPGPAEETQYF. The CDR3 DNA sequence: TGTGCCAGCAGCCCGGGACCGGCCGAAGAGACCCAGTACTTC.

As to this clonotype: A read error may produce the germline difference seen at one junction end. The chain combines TRBV10-3 with TRBJ1-4, with a weak D call TRBD1 (6 bases). Germline CDR1 reads ENHRY; CDR2 reads SYGVKD. This CDR3 has 18 residues. CDR3 coding DNA: TGTGCTATCAGTGAGTCAGCAGGGGATCGAGAAACTAATGAAAAACTGTTTTTT. This codes for CAISESAGDRETNEKLFF.

Comment on this clonotype: The CDR3 does not end in the conserved phenylalanine or tryptophan, so this is likely a read error. It is unclear where the CDR3 begins or ends on the DNA, so no DNA is shown, and the CDR3 is as TCRdb lists it. The chain recombines TRBV6-6 with TRBJ2-1; the D call in the table, TRBD2, was not verified against the DNA. Inclusive of both ends, the CDR3 amounts to 16 amino acids. CDR1 MNHNY and CDR2 SVGAGI come from the germline V gene (reference sequence). CDR3: CASTSSLAGASGEQLS.

As concerns this clonotype: One end of the junction varies from germline; a read error may be responsible. This chain joins TRBV6-5 and TRBJ1-2; D might be TRBD1 (5 bases). This CDR3 spans 14 amino acids. Germline-derived CDR1 and CDR2 are MNHEY and SVGAGI. CDR3 sequence (DNA): TGTGCCAGCAGTACCCAGGGTGGGAAGTTTGGCTACGACTTC. Translating it yields CASSTQGGKFGYDF.

To note about this clonotype: This could be a read error, since a much larger clone is one nucleotide away. The rearrangement uses TRBV7-8 and TRBJ1-1, with TRBD1 matching 8 bases. The CDR3 sequence is 13 residues long. V lost 2 bases, J lost 8 bases, and 4 bases stayed unmatched. From germline, CDR1 is SGHVS and CDR2 FQNEAQ. The CDR3 reads CASSLTWDREAFF. The CDR3 bases are TGTGCCAGCAGCTTAACGTGGGACAGGGAAGCTTTCTTT.

A note on this clonotype: Mismatch with germline at one junction end may stem from a read error. The V gene is TRBV6-1, the J gene TRBJ2-3; TRBD1 aligns across 10 bases. This CDR3 contains 15 residues. The germline V gene encodes CDR1 MNHNS and CDR2 SASEGT. This chain's CDR3 is CVSRDNGDRGDTQYF. The CDR3 bases are TGTGTTAGCAGGGACAACGGGGACAGGGGAGATACACAGTATTTT.

Comments on this clonotype: The CDR3 does not end in the conserved phenylalanine or tryptophan, so this is likely a read error. The gene calls are TRBV20-1 and TRBJ2-7; D may be TRBD1 or TRBD2 (5 bases each). V was pared by 5 bases and J by 5 bases, with 16 bases between. The CDR3 runs to 13 residues. Per germline, CDR1 DFQATT and CDR2 SNEGSKA (reference sequence). CDR3 DNA sequence: TGCAGTGCTGCCCGAGCAGGGAGCGACGAGCAGTACTCC. Translating gives CSAARAGSDEQYS.

For this clonotype: Its ends do not fully match the called genes, so a read error is possible. The chain has TRBV12-3 or TRBV12-4 and TRBJ2-1; D remains ambiguous. The CDR3 runs 16 residues. The CDR3 loop reads CASRSRRRSSYNEQFF. The CDR3 coding sequence is TGTGCCAGCAGATCTCGGCGGAGAAGCTCCTACAATGAGCAATTCTTC.

The V call is TRBV7-9, the J call TRBJ2-5; TRBD2 matches 7 bases. The V gene's germline CDR1 is SEHNR and CDR2 FQNEAQ (reference sequence). The CDR3 is 16 residues long. Trimming removed 8 bases from V and 3 bases from J; junction bases left unmatched: 15. Here the CDR3 reads CASGVGGSTGKETQYF. CDR3 nucleotides: TGTGCCAGCGGCGTGGGAGGGAGTACCGGAAAAGAGACCCAGTACTTC. The variable domain in full, with the rest retrieved from reference TRBV7-9 and TRBJ2-5, is DTGVSQNPRHKITKRGQNVTFRCDPISEHNRLYWYRQTLGQGPEFLTYFQNEAQLEKSRLLSDRFSAERPKGSFSTLEIQRTEQGDSAMYLCASGVGGSTGKETQYFGPGTRLLVL.